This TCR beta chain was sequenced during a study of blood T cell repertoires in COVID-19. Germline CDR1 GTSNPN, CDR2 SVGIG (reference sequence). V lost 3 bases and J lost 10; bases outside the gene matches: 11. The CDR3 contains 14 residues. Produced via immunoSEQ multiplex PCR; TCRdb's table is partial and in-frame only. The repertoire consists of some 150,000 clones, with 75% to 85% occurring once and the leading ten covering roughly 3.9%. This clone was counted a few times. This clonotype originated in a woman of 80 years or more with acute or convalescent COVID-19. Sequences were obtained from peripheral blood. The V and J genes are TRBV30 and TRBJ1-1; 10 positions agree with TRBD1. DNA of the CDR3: TGTGCCTGGAGCAAGACGGGACAGGGGAATGGAGCTTTCTTT. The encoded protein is CAWSKTGQGNGAFF.